The entry below gives a single T cell receptor (beta chain) sequence along with its context. This sample's time point: pre-treatment baseline. Disease control meant complete response, partial response or stable disease at 12 weeks. This specimen comes from a study of blood T cell dynamics during melanoma immunotherapy. Across the study: Metastatic melanoma patients received first-line pembrolizumab or nivolumab plus ipilimumab.

V lost 7 bases and J 0 bases, leaving 11 bases between the germline ends. The CDR3 runs to 14 residues. Germline V gene data show CDR1 as MNHNY and CDR2 as SVGAGI (reference sequence). Profiling relied on immunoSEQ multiplex PCR, and the TCRdb table lists in-frame clones only, not all of them. This sample yields approximately 22,000 clones, of which 70% to 90% are seen a single time; 4% to 6% belongs to the top ten. Sequencing used blood, obtained from a patient treated with checkpoint blockade. This chain links TRBV6-6 with TRBJ2-3; no reliable D call. The receptor comes from a human donor with melanoma. Here the CDR3 DNA reads TGTGCCAGCACCCTACTACCTAGCACAGATACGCAGTATTTT. This sequence encodes CASTLLPSTDTQYF.